The present TCR beta chain was sequenced within a study of blood T cells in healthy people across ages. PCR was performed a second time for about 6 to 12 cycles using a sample-barcoded 5' primer and a J-beta primer mix. TCRdb called the 5' RACE reads again in MiXCR, with one record for every CDR3 protein. The sample carries over 600,000 distinct CDR3 sequences, 40% to 45% recorded once. Each sample gave at least 6 million isolated PBMCs. This clonotype showed up just a few times. Its specificity is not known. The CDR3 length is 12 residues. V gave up 0 bases and J gave up 3 bases, with 6 bases separating them. Per germline, CDR1 DFQATT and CDR2 SNEGSKA (reference sequence). Study results and limitations: Underestimates were what the diversity estimates from one million T cells were considered to be. Compared with aged donors, long-lived donors showed fewer expanded clones, suggesting selection.

The rearrangement uses TRBV20-1 and TRBJ2-7; D is undetermined. The receptor's source is a man older than 75 in good health. The sample consisted of blood. The CDR3 is CSARDSLYEQYF. The CDR3 region has the DNA TGCAGTGCTAGAGACAGCCTCTACGAGCAGTACTTC.